This T cell receptor (beta chain) was observed in a study of cytomegalovirus exposure and HLA in healthy donors. A remark on this clone: Its antigen is unidentified.

The study's findings and limits: According to the study, roughly 180 TCR beta chains were cytomegalovirus-associated.

The CDR3 has 14 amino acids. V was clipped by 0 bases and J by 4 bases, with 9 bases between them. Germline V gene lookup returns CDR1 ENHRY and CDR2 SYGVKD. The PCR ran on 60 Vbeta and 13 Jbeta primers. Using immunoSEQ multiplex PCR, the repertoire was profiled, and TCRdb retains in-frame clones only, with some absent. The sample consists of some 200,000 clones, roughly 83% of them appearing once. The sequenced sample consisted of PBMCs. This chain joins TRBV10-3 and TRBJ1-1; D remains ambiguous. The source of this sequence is a woman aged 50 to 60 in good health and CMV-seronegative. The CDR3 region has the DNA TGTGCCATCAGTGAGTCCTCCGGGAGCACTGAAGCTTTCTTT. It is translated as CAISESSGSTEAFF.